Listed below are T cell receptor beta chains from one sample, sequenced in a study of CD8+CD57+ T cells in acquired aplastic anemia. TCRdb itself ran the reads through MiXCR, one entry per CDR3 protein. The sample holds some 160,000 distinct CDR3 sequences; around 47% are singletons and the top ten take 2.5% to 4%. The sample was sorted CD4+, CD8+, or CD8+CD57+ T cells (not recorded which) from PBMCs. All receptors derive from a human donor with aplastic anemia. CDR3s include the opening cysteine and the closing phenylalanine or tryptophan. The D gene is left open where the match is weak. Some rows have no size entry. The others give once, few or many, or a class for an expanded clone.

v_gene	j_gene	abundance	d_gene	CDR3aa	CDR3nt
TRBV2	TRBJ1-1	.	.	CASSEMKGNTEAFF	TGTGCCAGCAGTGAAATGAAGGGGAACACTGAAGCTTTCTTT
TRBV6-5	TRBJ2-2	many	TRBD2	CASSYSRLAGGIGELFF	TGTGCCAGCAGTTACTCCAGGCTAGCGGGAGGTATCGGGGAGCTGTTTTTT
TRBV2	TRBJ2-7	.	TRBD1	CASSDRADEQYF	TGTGCCAGCAGCGACAGGGCGGACGAGCAGTACTTC
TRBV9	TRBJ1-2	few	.	CASSVGQGANYGYTF	TGTGCCAGCAGCGTAGGGCAGGGAGCTAACTATGGCTACACCTTC
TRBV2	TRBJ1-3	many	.	CASSEVGPTGRGNTIYF	TGTGCCAGCAGTGAAGTCGGGCCAACAGGGAGGGGAAACACCATATATTTT
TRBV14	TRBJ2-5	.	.	CGSSPEILRSETQYF	TGTGGCAGCAGCCCCGAAATCCTCCGGTCGGAGACCCAGTACTTC
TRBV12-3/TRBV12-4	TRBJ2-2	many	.	CASSQGGELFF	TGTGCCAGCAGTCAGGGCGGGGAGCTGTTTTTT
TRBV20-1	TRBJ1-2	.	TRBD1	CSASEDREPYGYTF	TGCAGTGCTAGCGAAGACAGGGAACCGTATGGCTACACCTTC
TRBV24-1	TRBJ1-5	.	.	CATSDVRVDQPQHF	TGTGCCACCAGTGATGTCAGGGTGGATCAGCCCCAGCATTTT
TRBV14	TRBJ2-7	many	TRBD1	CASSQAGTVIYEQYF	TGTGCCAGCAGCCAAGCCGGGACAGTGATCTACGAGCAGTACTTC
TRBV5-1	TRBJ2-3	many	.	CASSTGTPSTDTQYF	TGCGCCAGCAGCACCGGGACCCCTAGCACAGATACGCAGTATTTT
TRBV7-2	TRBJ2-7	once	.	CASSFTSEQYF	TGTGCCAGCAGCTTCACTAGCGAGCAGTACTTC
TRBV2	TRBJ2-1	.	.	CASSPKGGNYNEQFF	TGTGCCAGCAGTCCAAAGGGTGGAAACTACAATGAGCAGTTCTTC
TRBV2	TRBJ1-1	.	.	CAGSLFGGSAEAFF	TGTGCCGGCAGTCTCTTCGGGGGAAGTGCTGAAGCTTTCTTT
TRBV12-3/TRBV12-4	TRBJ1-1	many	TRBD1	CASTEDRGNTEAFF	TGTGCCAGCACCGAGGACAGGGGAAACACTGAAGCTTTCTTT
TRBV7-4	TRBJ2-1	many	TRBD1	CASSPQGTSSYNEQFF	TGTGCCAGCAGCCCACAGGGGACCAGCTCCTACAATGAGCAGTTCTTC
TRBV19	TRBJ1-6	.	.	CASRGRVSPLHF	TGTGCCAGTAGAGGTAGGGTTTCACCCCTCCACTTT
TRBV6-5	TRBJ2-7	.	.	CASSLDRSSYEQYF	TGTGCCAGCAGTTTAGACAGGAGCTCCTACGAGCAGTACTTC
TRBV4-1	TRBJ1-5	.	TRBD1	CASSRGQGENQPQHF	TGCGCCAGCAGCCGGGGACAGGGGGAGAATCAGCCCCAGCATTTT
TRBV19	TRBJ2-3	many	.	CASTLGTSSDTQYF	TGTGCCAGTACCCTAGGTACTAGTTCAGATACGCAGTATTTT
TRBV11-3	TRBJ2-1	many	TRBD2	CASSKPQREGLRNEQFF	TGTGCCAGCAGCAAGCCCCAGCGGGAGGGCCTTAGAAATGAGCAGTTCTTC
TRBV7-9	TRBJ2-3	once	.	CASSLATDTQYF	TGTGCCAGCAGCTTAGCCACAGATACACAGTATTTT
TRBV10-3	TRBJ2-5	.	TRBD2	CASSLELAGKETQYF	TGTGCCAGCAGCTTAGAACTAGCGGGGAAAGAGACCCAGTACTTC
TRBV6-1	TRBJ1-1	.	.	CASTQNRRMNTEAFF	TGTGCCAGCACCCAAAATAGGCGGATGAACACTGAAGCTTTCTTT
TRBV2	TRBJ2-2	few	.	CASSLNSGELFF	TGTGCCAGCAGTTTAAATAGCGGGGAGCTGTTTTTT
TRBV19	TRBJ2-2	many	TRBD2	CASSAKLRLAGQVGELFF	TGTGCCAGTAGTGCAAAACTTAGACTAGCGGGGCAGGTCGGGGAGCTGTTTTTT
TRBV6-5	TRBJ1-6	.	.	CASSYAGSSPLHF	TGTGCCAGCAGTTACGCGGGATCCTCACCCCTCCACTTT
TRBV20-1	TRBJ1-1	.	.	CSARAISVNTEAFF	TGCAGTGCCAGAGCCATTTCGGTGAACACTGAAGCTTTCTTT
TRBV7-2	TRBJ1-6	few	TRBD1	CASSLGGTGVHF	TGTGCCAGCAGCTTAGGGGGGACAGGGGTCCACTTT
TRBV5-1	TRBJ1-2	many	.	CASSLGGPDGYTF	TGCGCCAGCAGCTTGGGGGGGCCAGACGGCTACACCTTC
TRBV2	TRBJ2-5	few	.	CASSYYLGGLEETQYF	TGTGCCAGCAGTTACTACCTGGGGGGGCTCGAGGAGACCCAGTACTTC
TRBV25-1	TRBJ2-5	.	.	CASSVVGGETQYF	TGTGCCAGCAGTGTAGTGGGCGGTGAGACCCAGTACTTC
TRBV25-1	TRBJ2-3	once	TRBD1	CASTDRGQGTDTQYF	TGTGCCAGCACCGACAGGGGGCAAGGCACAGATACGCAGTATTTT
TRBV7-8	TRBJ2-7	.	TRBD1	CASSTGVAYEQYF	TGTGCCAGCAGCACAGGGGTCGCCTACGAGCAGTACTTC
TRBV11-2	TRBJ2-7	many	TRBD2	CASSLDRSSGGLDEQYF	TGTGCCAGCAGCTTAGACCGCTCTAGCGGGGGCTTGGACGAGCAGTACTTC
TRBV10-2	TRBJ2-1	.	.	CASSGYNRDEQFF	TGCGCCAGCAGTGGATATAATAGGGATGAGCAGTTCTTC
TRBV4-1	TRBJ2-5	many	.	CASSLIGNIETQYF	TGCGCCAGCAGCCTCATAGGGAATATTGAGACCCAGTACTTC
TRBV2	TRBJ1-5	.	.	CASSPGGGGFYQPQHF	TGTGCCAGCAGTCCGGGGGGGGGGGGATTTTATCAGCCCCAGCATTTT
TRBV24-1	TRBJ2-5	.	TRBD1	CATSDRDRDGGKETQYF	TGTGCCACCAGTGACCGGGACAGGGACGGGGGGAAAGAGACCCAGTACTTC
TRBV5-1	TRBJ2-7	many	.	CASNTGPSYEQYF	TGCGCCAGCAATACAGGGCCATCCTACGAGCAGTACTTC
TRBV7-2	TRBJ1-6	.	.	CASSLVDAGDSPLHF	TGTGCCAGCAGCTTAGTGGATGCAGGGGATTCACCCCTCCACTTT
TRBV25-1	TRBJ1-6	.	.	CASSPSPTGGFSPLHF	TGTGCCAGCTCACCGAGCCCGACGGGTGGTTTTTCACCCCTCCACTTT
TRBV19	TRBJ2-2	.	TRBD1	CASRRDRGSGELFF	TGTGCCAGTAGAAGGGACAGGGGGTCCGGGGAGCTGTTTTTT
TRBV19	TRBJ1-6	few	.	CASSIDLGVNSPLHF	TGTGCCAGTAGTATAGATCTGGGGGTTAATTCACCCCTCCACTTT
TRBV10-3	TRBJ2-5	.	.	CAIRANGARGQETQYF	TGTGCCATCAGGGCCAATGGTGCTCGGGGCCAAGAGACCCAGTACTTC
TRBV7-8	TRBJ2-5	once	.	CASSKREETQYF	TGTGCCAGCAGCAAACGGGAAGAGACCCAGTACTTC
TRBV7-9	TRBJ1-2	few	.	CASSPPRPGNYGYTF	TGTGCCAGCAGCCCTCCCAGGCCAGGGAACTATGGCTACACCTTC
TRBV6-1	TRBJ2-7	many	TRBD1	CASSERGPREQYF	TGTGCCAGCAGTGAGAGGGGGCCCCGCGAGCAGTACTTC
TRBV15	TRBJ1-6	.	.	CATSREDANGSPLHF	TGTGCCACCAGCAGAGAGGATGCCAACGGTTCACCCCTCCACTTT